These 9 T cell receptor beta chains were sequenced from one sample in a study of CD8 T cells in ankylosing spondylitis. TCRdb redid the calling of the 5' RACE reads with MiXCR, one entry per CDR3 protein. The data hold roughly 190,000 distinct CDR3 sequences, with roughly 13% observed a single time. Material for sequencing was blood, either unsorted or a sorted T cell fraction (not recorded which). Source of these receptors: a male donor with ankylosing spondylitis or in good health (not recorded which).

This clonotype was seen ten or more times. The chain has TRBV6-1 and TRBJ2-1; D is unclear. CDR1 and CDR2 (germline): MNHNS, SASEGT. The ends were cut back, 6 bases at V and 8 bases at J, with 20 bases in the middle. This CDR3 spans 15 amino acids. CDR3 sequence (DNA): TGTGCCAGCAGCATCGAAGAAGCCGGCTTCCATGAGCAGTTCTTC. It is translated as CASSIEEAGFHEQFF.

V gene TRBV27 combines with J gene TRBJ2-1, with D possibly being TRBD1 or TRBD2 (5 bases each). Germline CDR1 reads MNHEY; CDR2 reads SMNVEV (reference sequence). The CDR3 loop spans 14 amino acids. Deletions cut 2 bases from V and 6 bases from J, with 11 bases between. The CDR3 loop is CASSLVGAGNEQFF. The CDR3 DNA follows: TGTGCCAGCAGTTTAGTAGGGGCGGGCAATGAGCAGTTCTTC.

This CDR3 is CSAGVLSYNEQFF. The CDR3 DNA is TGCAGTGCTGGAGTCCTGAGCTACAATGAGCAGTTCTTC. The J gene is TRBJ2-1, the V gene TRBV20-1; no clear D gene. This CDR3 is built from 13 residues. CDR1 DFQATT and CDR2 SNEGSKA come from the germline V gene (reference sequence). V gave up 5 bases and J gave up 3 bases, with 11 bases separating them.

This clonotype was seen a handful of times. The V and J genes are TRBV12-5 and TRBJ2-3; 11 bases agree with TRBD2. With V trimmed by 5 bases and J by 5 bases, 6 bases remained unmatched. This CDR3 region has 15 residues. Germline-derived CDR1 and CDR2 are LGHNT and FRNRAP. CDR3 region: CASGPLAGGQDTQYF. The CDR3 coding sequence is TGTGCTAGTGGTCCCTTAGCGGGGGGGCAAGATACGCAGTATTTT.

By share, this clonotype ranks as medium-sized. The chain combines TRBV20-1 with TRBJ2-7; D is unresolved. CDR3 size: 13 residues. Trimming removed 1 base at V and 5 bases at J, with 12 bases between. Germline CDR1 and CDR2: DFQATT and SNEGSKA (reference sequence). For the CDR3, the DNA is TGCAGTGCTAGAGTGTGGGATCACCACGAGCAGTACTTC. The encoded protein is CSARVWDHHEQYF.

This clonotype has only a few counts. V is TRBV4-1 and J is TRBJ2-2, with D unresolved. The CDR3 consists of 14 residues. Germline assignment: CDR1 MGHRA and CDR2 YSYEKL. The germline V and J ends were trimmed by 6 bases and 4 bases, with 12 bases remaining between them. This CDR3 reads CASSPSVGTGELFF. DNA of the CDR3: TGCGCCAGCAGTCCCTCGGTAGGCACCGGGGAGCTGTTTTTT.

V usage is TRBV27 and J usage is TRBJ1-5; D gene uncertain. CDR1 MNHEY and CDR2 SMNVEV come from the germline V gene (reference sequence). CDR3 length: 14 amino acids. The V and J ends lost 3 bases and 4 bases respectively, with 10 bases between them. In nucleotides, the CDR3 is TGTGCCAGCAGTTTGGGGTTTCTAAATCAGCCCCAGCATTTT. Protein product: CASSLGFLNQPQHF.

This clonotype was detected many times. This chain uses TRBV12-3 or TRBV12-4 with TRBJ2-5, with D perhaps matching TRBD1 (7 bases). The CDR3 runs 13 residues. Trimming took 6 bases from V and 5 from J, leaving 13 bases between them. CDR3 protein: CASSLQGRETQYF. In DNA form, the CDR3 reads TGTGCCAGCAGCCTACAGGGGAGGGAGACCCAGTACTTC.

This clonotype has only a few counts. The chain joins TRBV4-1 to TRBJ2-5; D uncertain. This CDR3 comprises 13 residues. Trimming took 1 base from V and 5 from J, leaving 8 bases between them. From germline, CDR1 is MGHRA and CDR2 YSYEKL. The CDR3 DNA reads as TGCGCCAGCAGCCAAGTCTTTCTCGAGACCCAGTACTTC. This encodes CASSQVFLETQYF.